Reported below is one TCR beta chain. TCRdb keeps only in-frame clones here, not all; method: immunoSEQ multiplex PCR. The sample contains roughly 460,000 clones, around 90% of which appear only once. Seattle patients were enrolled during active infection and followed longitudinally. The data originate from a study of blood T cell repertoires in COVID-19. About the research overall: The United States, Italy and Spain provided the acute and convalescent COVID-19 samples. Nucleic acid was either cDNA or gDNA, and it came from T cells, B-cell-depleted T cells, or PBMCs.

The CDR3 is 16 amino acids. The trim removed 4 bases at V and 2 bases at J, leaving 7 bases unmatched. Germline lookup yields CDR1 KGHSH and CDR2 LQKENI. The origin of this receptor is a man in his late teens or twenties with COVID-19, enrolled during active disease. The source material was peripheral blood. The chain has TRBV18 and TRBJ2-1; 8 bases are shared with TRBD2. Here the CDR3 DNA reads TGTGCCAGCTCACGCCGGACTAGCTCGACCTACAATGAGCAGTTCTTC. As protein: CASSRRTSSTYNEQFF.